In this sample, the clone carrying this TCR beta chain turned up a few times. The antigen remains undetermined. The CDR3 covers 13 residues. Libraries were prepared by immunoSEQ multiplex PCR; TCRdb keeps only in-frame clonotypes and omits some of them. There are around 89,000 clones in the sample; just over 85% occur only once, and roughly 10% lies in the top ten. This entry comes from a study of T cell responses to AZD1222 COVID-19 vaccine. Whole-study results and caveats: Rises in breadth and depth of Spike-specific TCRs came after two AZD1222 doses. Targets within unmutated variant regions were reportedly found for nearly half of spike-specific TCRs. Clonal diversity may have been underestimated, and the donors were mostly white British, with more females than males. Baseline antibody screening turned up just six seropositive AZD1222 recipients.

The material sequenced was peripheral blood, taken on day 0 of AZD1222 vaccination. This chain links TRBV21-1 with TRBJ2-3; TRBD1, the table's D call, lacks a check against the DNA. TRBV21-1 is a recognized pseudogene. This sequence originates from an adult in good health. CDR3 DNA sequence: TGTGCCAGCAGCGAAGGGGGGCTTAGGACGCAGTATTTT. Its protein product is CASSEGGLRTQYF.